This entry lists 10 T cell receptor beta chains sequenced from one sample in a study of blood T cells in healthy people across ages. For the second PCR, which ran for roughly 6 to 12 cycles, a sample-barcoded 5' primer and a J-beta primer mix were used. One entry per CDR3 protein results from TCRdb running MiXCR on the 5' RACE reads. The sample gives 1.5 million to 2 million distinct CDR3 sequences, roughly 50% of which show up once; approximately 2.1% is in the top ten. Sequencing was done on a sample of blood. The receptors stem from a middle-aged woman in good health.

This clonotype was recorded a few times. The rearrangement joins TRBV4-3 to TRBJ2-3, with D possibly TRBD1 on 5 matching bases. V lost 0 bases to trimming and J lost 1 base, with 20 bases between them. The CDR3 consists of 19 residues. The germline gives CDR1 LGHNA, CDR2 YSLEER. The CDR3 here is CASSQDRGVAGSRTDTQYF. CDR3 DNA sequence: TGCGCCAGCAGCCAAGATAGAGGAGTAGCAGGGTCGCGCACAGATACGCAGTATTTT.

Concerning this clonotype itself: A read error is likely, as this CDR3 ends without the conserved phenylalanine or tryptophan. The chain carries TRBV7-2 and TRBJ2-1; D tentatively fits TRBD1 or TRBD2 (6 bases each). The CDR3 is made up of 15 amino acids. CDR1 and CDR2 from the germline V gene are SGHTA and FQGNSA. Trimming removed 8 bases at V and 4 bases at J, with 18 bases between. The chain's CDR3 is CASHLGGLPYNEQFL. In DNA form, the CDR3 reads TGTGCCAGCCACCTTGGGGGGCTTCCTTACAATGAGCAGTTCTTA.

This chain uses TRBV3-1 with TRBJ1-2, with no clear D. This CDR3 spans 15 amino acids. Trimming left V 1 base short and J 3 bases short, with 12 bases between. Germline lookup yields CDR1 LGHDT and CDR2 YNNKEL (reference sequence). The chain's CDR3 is CASSQGNRWDYGYTF. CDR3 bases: TGTGCCAGCAGCCAAGGAAACCGGTGGGACTATGGCTACACCTTC.

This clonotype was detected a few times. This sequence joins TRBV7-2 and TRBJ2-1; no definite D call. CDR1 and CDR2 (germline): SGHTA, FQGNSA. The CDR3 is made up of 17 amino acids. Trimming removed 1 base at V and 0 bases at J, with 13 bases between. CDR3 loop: CASSLGFRPSSYNEQFF. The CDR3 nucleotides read TGTGCCAGCAGCTTAGGATTCAGGCCGAGCTCCTACAATGAGCAGTTCTTC.

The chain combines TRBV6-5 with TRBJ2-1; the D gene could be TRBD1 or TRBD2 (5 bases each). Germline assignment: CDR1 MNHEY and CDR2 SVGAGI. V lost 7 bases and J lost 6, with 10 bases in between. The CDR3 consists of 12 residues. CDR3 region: CASMGESNEQFF. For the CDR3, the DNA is TGTGCCAGCATGGGGGAGTCCAATGAGCAGTTCTTC.

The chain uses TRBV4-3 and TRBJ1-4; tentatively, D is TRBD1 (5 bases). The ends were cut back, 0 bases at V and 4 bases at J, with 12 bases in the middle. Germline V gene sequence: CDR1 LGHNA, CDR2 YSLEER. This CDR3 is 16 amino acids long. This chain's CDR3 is CASSQDVGTLNEKLFF. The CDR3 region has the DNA TGCGCCAGCAGCCAAGACGTCGGGACCCTTAATGAAAAACTGTTTTTT.

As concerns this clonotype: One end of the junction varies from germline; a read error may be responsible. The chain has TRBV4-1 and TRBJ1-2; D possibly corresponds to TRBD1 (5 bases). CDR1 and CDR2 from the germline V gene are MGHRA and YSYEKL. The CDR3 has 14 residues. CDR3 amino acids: CAGSQVDSLYGYTF. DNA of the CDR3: TGCGCCGGCAGCCAAGTCGACAGTCTCTATGGCTACACCTTC.

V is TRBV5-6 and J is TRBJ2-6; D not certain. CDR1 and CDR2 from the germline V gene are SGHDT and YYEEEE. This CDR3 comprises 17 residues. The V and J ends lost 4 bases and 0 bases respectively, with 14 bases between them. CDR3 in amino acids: CASSHLRSISGANVLTF. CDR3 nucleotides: TGTGCCAGCAGCCACCTCCGGTCGATCTCTGGGGCCAACGTCCTGACTTTC.

In nucleotides, the CDR3 is TGCGCCAGCAGCCAACCCCAGCAGGGAGGAGAAAAACTGTTTTTT. Translated: CASSQPQQGGEKLFF. This chain links TRBV5-1 with TRBJ1-4; D perhaps matches TRBD1 (5 bases). Germline V gives CDR1 SGHRS, CDR2 YFSETQ. The CDR3 extends over 15 amino acids. Trimming pared 4 bases from V and 8 bases from J, leaving 18 bases between.

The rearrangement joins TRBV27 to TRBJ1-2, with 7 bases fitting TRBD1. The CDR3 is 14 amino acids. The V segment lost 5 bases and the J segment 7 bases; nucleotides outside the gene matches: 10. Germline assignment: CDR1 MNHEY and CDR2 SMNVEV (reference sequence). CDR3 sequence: CASSTTGPFSGYTF. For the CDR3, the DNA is TGTGCCAGCAGTACGACAGGGCCCTTTTCTGGCTACACCTTC.